One TCR beta chain is described in this entry. The source of the sample is a study of shared clonotypes between healthy human individuals. With V trimmed by 4 bases and J by 2 bases, 11 bases remained unmatched. The germline gives CDR1 SGDLS, CDR2 YYNGEE. The CDR3 is 16 amino acids. Sequencing was performed with immunoSEQ multiplex PCR; in TCRdb, only in-frame clones are kept and a portion is missing. The sample carries nearly 2 million clones, over 85% recorded once. Naive CD8 cells lacked CD45RO and underwent positive selection for CCR7, leaving out terminally differentiated effector memory CD45RA+ cells.

This receptor was obtained from a man younger than 30 in good health. The chain uses TRBV9 and TRBJ2-7, with 8 positions matching TRBD2. Material: naive CD8+ T cells sorted from blood. The CDR3 spells CASSRGLVGGAYEQYF. As DNA, the CDR3 is TGTGCCAGCAGCAGGGGACTAGTAGGCGGGGCCTACGAGCAGTACTTC.